Following are 28 T cell receptor beta chains from one sample sequenced in a study of CD8 T cells in Susac syndrome. Random-hexamer reverse transcription was applied to roughly 0.45 to 1 ug RNA. Via MiXCR, TCRdb re-called the immunoSEQ multiplex PCR reads, giving one row per CDR3 protein. The table includes about 83,000 distinct CDR3 sequences, around 96% detected once. The sequenced sample was CD8+ T cells from PBMCs. These receptor sequences come from a human donor with Susac syndrome.

This chain links TRBV28 with TRBJ2-5; D uncertain. Germline V CDR1 and CDR2: MDHEN, SYDVKM. The CDR3 runs to 12 residues. Trimming removed 9 bases from V and 5 bases from J, with 13 bases in between. The CDR3 region has the DNA TGTGCCAGTAGTGAGGTCCAGGAGACCCAGTACTTC. Encoded protein: CASSEVQETQYF.

The V gene is TRBV6-2 or TRBV6-3, the J gene TRBJ2-1; D may be TRBD1 or TRBD2 (5 bases each). Trimming took 8 bases from V and 6 from J, leaving 17 bases between them. Germline V CDR1 and CDR2: MNHEY, SVGEGT. CDR3 length equals 14 residues. The CDR3 nucleotides read TGTGCCAGCCGGTTTAGTAGGGGAGCCAATGAGCAGTTCTTC. It is translated as CASRFSRGANEQFF.

The J gene is TRBJ2-1, the V gene TRBV7-6; 11 bases match TRBD2. The CDR3 totals 15 residues. CDR1 is SGHVS and CDR2 is FNYEAQ in the germline V gene. V shed 4 bases, J shed 7 bases, and the junction held 6 bases outside the gene matches. In nucleotides, the CDR3 is TGTGCCAGCAGCTCGGGACTAGCGGAGAGGAATGAGCAGTTCTTC. Its translation is CASSSGLAERNEQFF.

The V gene is TRBV29-1, the J gene TRBJ2-3; tentative D call: TRBD1 (6 bases). This CDR3 has 14 residues. With 6 bases removed from V and 2 bases from J, the gap between germline ends came to 15 bases. The germline gives CDR1 SQVTM, CDR2 ANQGSEA. The CDR3, as DNA: TGCAGCGTCATACAGGGCCTAGCCACAGATACGCAGTATTTT. Protein product: CSVIQGLATDTQYF.

This clonotype was picked up one time. V usage is TRBV29-1 and J usage is TRBJ2-3, with TRBD2 as a possible D gene (7 bases). The germline V gene encodes CDR1 SQVTM and CDR2 ANQGSEA. Trimming removed 0 bases at V and 1 base at J, with 20 bases between. CDR3 length equals 18 residues. The CDR3 bases are TGCAGCGTTGAAGATTGGGGAACGGGGGGCCGGGGCACAGATACGCAGTATTTT. Translation gives CSVEDWGTGGRGTDTQYF.

The rearrangement joins TRBV11-2 to TRBJ2-5; a weak D match, TRBD2 (5 bases). The CDR3 has 14 amino acids. Germline lookup yields CDR1 SGHAT and CDR2 FQNNGV. Trimming pared 4 bases from V and 1 base from J, leaving 10 bases between. The DNA for the CDR3 is TGTGCCAGCAGCTACAGACGGGGCCAAGAGACCCAGTACTTC. Its protein product is CASSYRRGQETQYF.

This clonotype was picked up a small number of times. The V gene is TRBV11-2, the J gene TRBJ2-1; 12 bases agree with TRBD2. Germline V CDR1 and CDR2: SGHAT, FQNNGV. The CDR3 extends over 17 amino acids. The V gene end was trimmed by 5 bases and the J gene end by 6 bases; junction bases not matched to a gene: 11. The CDR3 nucleotides read TGTGCCAGCAGCCCCTTTCCGATACTAGCGGGAGGCAATGAGCAGTTCTTC. Translated, it gives CASSPFPILAGGNEQFF. Combining the CDR3 with reference TRBV11-2 and TRBJ2-1 gives the whole variable domain EAGVAQSPRYKIIEKRQSVAFWCNPISGHATLYWYQQILGQGPKLLIQFQNNGVVDDSQLPKDRFSAERLKGVDSTLKIQPAKLEDSAVYLCASSPFPILAGGNEQFFGPGTRLTVL.

The V gene is TRBV16, the J gene TRBJ1-2; 7 bases fit TRBD1. Trimming cost V 0 bases and J 3 bases; bases outside gene matches: 4. The CDR3 covers 15 residues. From germline, CDR1 is KGHSY and CDR2 FQNENV. CDR3 residues: CASSQSPTGHYGYTF. CDR3 bases: TGTGCCAGCAGCCAATCGCCGACAGGGCACTATGGCTACACCTTC. Together with reference TRBV16 and TRBJ1-2, the CDR3 gives the full variable domain: GEEVAQTPKHLVRGEGQKAKLYCAPIKGHSYVFWYQQVLKNEFKFLISFQNENVFDETGMPKERFSAKCLPNSPCSLEIQATKLEDSAVYFCASSQSPTGHYGYTFGSGTRLTVV.

CDR3 nucleotide sequence: TGTGCCAGCAGACCTTCAGGATTCTATGGCTACACCTTC. Protein sequence: CASRPSGFYGYTF. The rearrangement links TRBV6-5 to TRBJ1-2, with D unclear. Germline V gene lookup returns CDR1 MNHEY and CDR2 SVGAGI. The CDR3 contains 13 residues. V gave up 6 bases and J gave up 4 bases, with 12 bases separating them.

For the CDR3, the DNA is TGTGCCAGCAGCCTCGGGACTAGCGGGGTCAATGAGCAGTTCTTC. It translates to CASSLGTSGVNEQFF. The V call is TRBV6-2 or TRBV6-3, the J call TRBJ2-1; 13 bases are shared with TRBD2. The J segment lost 6 bases and the V segment lost 6 bases, leaving 5 bases of the junction unmatched. Germline V gives CDR1 MNHEY, CDR2 SVGEGT. This CDR3 has 15 amino acids.

The chain links TRBV20-1 to TRBJ2-5; 12 bases map to TRBD2. J gave up 1 base and V 6 bases, and 12 bases lay outside the gene matches. Germline assignment: CDR1 DFQATT and CDR2 SNEGSKA (reference sequence). The CDR3 loop spans 17 amino acids. The CDR3 sequence is CSAAGGTSGFLQETQYF. The CDR3 region has the DNA TGCAGTGCCGCGGGCGGGACTAGCGGGTTTCTCCAAGAGACCCAGTACTTC.

The V and J genes are TRBV19 and TRBJ1-5, with D uncertain. Germline assignment: CDR1 LNHDA and CDR2 SQIVND (reference sequence). V gave up 3 bases and J gave up 0 bases, with 9 bases separating them. CDR3 length equals 15 residues. CDR3 region: CASSITVYSNQPQHF. In DNA, the CDR3 is TGTGCCAGTAGTATTACGGTCTATAGCAATCAGCCCCAGCATTTT. Full variable domain (outside the CDR3, taken from reference TRBV19 and TRBJ1-5): DGGITQSPKYLFRKEGQNVTLSCEQNLNHDAMYWYRQDPGQGLRLIYYSQIVNDFQKGDIAEGYSVSREKKESFPLTVTSAQKNPTAFYLCASSITVYSNQPQHFGDGTRLSIL.

The rearrangement links TRBV4-2 to TRBJ1-2; D not certain. Trimming removed 0 bases at V and 10 bases at J, with 15 bases between. The CDR3 is made up of 14 amino acids. Germline assignment: CDR1 LGHNA and CDR2 YNFKEQ. DNA of the CDR3: TGTGCCAGCAGCCAAGAAATGGGAGCAGTAGTCTACACCTTC. Translation: CASSQEMGAVVYTF.

The chain has TRBV5-1 and TRBJ1-5, with unresolved D. This CDR3 spans 16 amino acids. Deletions cut 0 bases from V and 2 bases from J, with 12 bases between. Germline CDR1 SGHRS, CDR2 YFSETQ. DNA for the CDR3: TGCGCCAGCAGCTTGGGCCCGGGTTTCCGCAATCAGCCCCAGCATTTT. This encodes CASSLGPGFRNQPQHF. Full variable domain (rest looked up from reference TRBV5-1 and TRBJ1-5): KAGVTQTPRYLIKTRGQQVTLSCSPISGHRSVSWYQQTPGQGLQFLFEYFSETQRNKGNFPGRFSGRQFSNSRSEMNVSTLELGDSALYLCASSLGPGFRNQPQHFGDGTRLSIL.

The V gene is TRBV5-4, the J gene TRBJ1-1; D gene uncertain. This CDR3 has 14 amino acids. Germline CDR1 reads SGHNT; CDR2 reads YYREEE (reference sequence). V was trimmed by 0 bases and J by 8 bases, leaving 14 bases between them. CDR3 residues: CASSLGGRLGEAFF. The CDR3 region has the DNA TGTGCCAGCAGCTTGGGCGGCAGGTTGGGCGAAGCTTTCTTT.

The rearrangement links TRBV6-2 or TRBV6-3 to TRBJ2-5; a possible D gene is TRBD2 (5 bases). The CDR3 length is 11 residues. Germline CDR1 reads MNHEY; CDR2 reads SVGEGT. V was cut by 6 bases and J by 7 bases, with 9 bases left in between. CDR3 residues: CASRIGGTQYF. CDR3 nucleotide sequence: TGTGCCAGCAGGATAGGAGGGACCCAGTACTTC.

This clonotype was seen once. V is TRBV6-4 and J is TRBJ2-3; 9 bases are shared with TRBD2. The CDR3 is made up of 15 amino acids. V trimming: 4 bases; J trimming: 4 bases; junction bases outside the gene matches: 6. Germline V CDR1 and CDR2: MRHNA, SNTAGT. This chain's CDR3 is CASSAQAGGADTQYF. In nucleotides, the CDR3 is TGTGCCAGCAGTGCCCAGGCGGGGGGGGCAGATACGCAGTATTTT.

The chain employs TRBV29-1 and TRBJ2-5; 7 positions match TRBD2. Germline V gene sequence: CDR1 SQVTM, CDR2 ANQGSEA. The CDR3 has 11 amino acids. With 7 bases clipped from V and 6 bases from J, the junction kept 5 bases outside the gene matches. CDR3 in amino acids: CSADGGKTQYF. CDR3 DNA sequence: TGCAGCGCCGACGGGGGGAAGACCCAGTACTTC.

This clonotype was seen a single time. This chain uses TRBV29-1 with TRBJ2-7; D unresolved. Germline loops: CDR1 SQVTM, CDR2 ANQGSEA. Between the trimmed V and J ends, which lost 4 bases and 0 bases, there was a span of 7 bases. The length of the CDR3 is 12 residues. The CDR3 region is CSVASDSYEQYF. The CDR3 nucleotides read TGCAGCGTTGCATCAGACTCCTACGAGCAGTACTTC.

The chain carries TRBV20-1 and TRBJ2-3; 8 bases are shared with TRBD2. The germline CDR1 and CDR2 sequences are DFQATT and SNEGSKA (reference sequence). There are 15 residues in the CDR3. Trimming removed 3 bases from V and 4 bases from J; junction bases left unmatched: 9. The CDR3 DNA reads TGCAGTGCTAGTCTCTCTAGCGGGTGGTCAGATACGCAGTATTTT. Its protein product is CSASLSSGWSDTQYF.

The CDR3 nucleotides read TGTGCCAGCAGCTTGGGACAGAGCCTGTACGAGCAGTACTTC. Its protein is CASSLGQSLYEQYF. The chain uses TRBV5-6 and TRBJ2-7; weak D call: TRBD1 (5 bases). The germline V gene encodes CDR1 SGHDT and CDR2 YYEEEE. Deletions cut 0 bases from V and 4 bases from J, with 11 bases between. There are 14 residues in the CDR3. The entire variable domain, with the rest obtained from reference TRBV5-6 and TRBJ2-7, is as follows: DAGVTQSPTHLIKTRGQQVTLRCSPKSGHDTVSWYQQALGQGPQFIFQYYEEEERQRGNFPDRFSGHQFPNYSSELNVNALLLGDSALYLCASSLGQSLYEQYFGPGTRLTVT.

The V and J genes are TRBV15 and TRBJ2-7; 12 bases are shared with TRBD1. The CDR3 consists of 16 residues. Germline V gives CDR1 LNHNV, CDR2 YYDKDF (reference sequence). Losses at the gene ends were 0 bases for V and 9 bases for J; bases not matched to a gene: 9. DNA of the CDR3: TGTGCCACCAGCAGAGATCGGGGACAGGGGGCGCAGGGGCAGTACTTC. It translates to CATSRDRGQGAQGQYF.

The V call is TRBV6-2 or TRBV6-3, the J call TRBJ1-1, with D possibly TRBD1 on 6 matching bases. Trimming removed 8 bases from V and 0 bases from J, with 13 bases in between. Germline CDR1 and CDR2: MNHEY and SVGEGT. The CDR3 sequence is 14 residues long. The CDR3 DNA reads as TGTGCCAGCGCAGGGACAACAATGAACACTGAAGCTTTCTTT. It is translated as CASAGTTMNTEAFF.

This clonotype came up once. J is TRBJ1-6 and V is TRBV27, with D uncertain. Trimming took 7 bases from V and 10 from J, leaving 11 bases between them. This CDR3 spans 12 amino acids. CDR1 and CDR2 from the germline V gene are MNHEY and SMNVEV (reference sequence). The CDR3 loop is CASNSGSSPLHF. The CDR3 nucleotides are TGTGCCAGCAACTCAGGATCGTCACCCCTCCACTTT.

The rearrangement joins TRBV6-6 to TRBJ2-3; 8 bases agree with TRBD2. V dropped 7 bases and J dropped 2; count of bases not matched to a gene: 8. There are 15 residues in the CDR3. The V gene's germline CDR1 is MNHNY and CDR2 SVGAGI (reference sequence). This chain's CDR3 is CASNCGLADTDTQYF. CDR3 DNA sequence: TGTGCCAGCAACTGCGGACTAGCCGACACAGATACGCAGTATTTT.

The chain carries TRBV5-1 and TRBJ2-1, with D possibly being TRBD1 or TRBD2 (5 bases each). This CDR3 has 12 residues. Trimming stripped 7 bases from V and 6 bases from J, with 11 bases between. Germline CDR1 and CDR2: SGHRS and YFSETQ. The CDR3 region has the DNA TGCGCCAGCCGACTTGGGGGCAATGAGCAGTTCTTC. It yields the protein CASRLGGNEQFF.

This sequence joins TRBV12-3 or TRBV12-4 and TRBJ1-2; D is possibly TRBD1 (5 bases). The CDR3 length is 15 residues. The ends were cut back, 6 bases at V and 5 bases at J, with 19 bases in the middle. CDR3 sequence reads: CASSPSSAGGYGYTF. CDR3 nucleotide sequence: TGTGCCAGCAGCCCAAGTTCGGCCGGGGGGTATGGCTACACCTTC.

The CDR3 DNA is TGTGCCAGCAGCGGAGGGGGGGAAGATACGCAGTATTTT. It yields the protein CASSGGGEDTQYF. V and J are TRBV9 and TRBJ2-3; D is possibly TRBD2 (7 bases). V lost 3 bases and J lost 5, with 10 bases in between. Germline CDR1 and CDR2: SGDLS and YYNGEE. The CDR3 consists of 13 residues.